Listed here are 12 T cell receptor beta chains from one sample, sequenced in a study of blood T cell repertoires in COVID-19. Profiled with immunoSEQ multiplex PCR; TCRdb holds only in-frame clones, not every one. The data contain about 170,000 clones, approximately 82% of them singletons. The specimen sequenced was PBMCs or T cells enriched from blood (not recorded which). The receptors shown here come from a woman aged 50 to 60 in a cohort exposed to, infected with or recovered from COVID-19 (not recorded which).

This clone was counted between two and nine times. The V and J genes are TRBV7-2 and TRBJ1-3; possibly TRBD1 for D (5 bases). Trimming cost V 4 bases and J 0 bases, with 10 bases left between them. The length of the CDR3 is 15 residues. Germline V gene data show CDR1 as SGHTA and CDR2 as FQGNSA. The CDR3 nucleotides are TGTGCCAGCAGCTCTCAGACAGTCTCTGGAAACACCATATATTTT. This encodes CASSSQTVSGNTIYF.

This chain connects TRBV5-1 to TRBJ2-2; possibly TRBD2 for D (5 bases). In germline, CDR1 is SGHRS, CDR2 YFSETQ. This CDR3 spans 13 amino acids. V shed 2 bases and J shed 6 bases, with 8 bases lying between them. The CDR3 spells CASSLGGPGELFF. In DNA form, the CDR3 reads TGCGCCAGCAGCTTAGGAGGACCCGGGGAGCTGTTTTTT.

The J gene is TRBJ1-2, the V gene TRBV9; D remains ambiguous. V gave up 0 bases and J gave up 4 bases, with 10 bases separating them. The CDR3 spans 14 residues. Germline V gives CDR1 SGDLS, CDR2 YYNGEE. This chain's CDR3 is CASSVAPTSYGYTF. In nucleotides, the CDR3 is TGTGCCAGCAGCGTAGCCCCCACCAGCTATGGCTACACCTTC.

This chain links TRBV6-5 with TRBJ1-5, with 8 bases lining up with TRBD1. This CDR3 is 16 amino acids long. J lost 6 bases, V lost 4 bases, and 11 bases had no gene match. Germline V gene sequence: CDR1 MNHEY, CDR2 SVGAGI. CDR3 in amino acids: CASSSRTGWEAQPQHF. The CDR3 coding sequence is TGTGCCAGCAGTTCCCGGACAGGGTGGGAGGCTCAGCCCCAGCATTTT.

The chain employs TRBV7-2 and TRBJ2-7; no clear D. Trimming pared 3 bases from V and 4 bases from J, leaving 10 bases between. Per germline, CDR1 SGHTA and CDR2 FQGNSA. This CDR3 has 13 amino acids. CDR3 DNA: TGTGCCAGCAGCTTCCTCACGGTTTACGAGCAGTACTTC. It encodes CASSFLTVYEQYF.

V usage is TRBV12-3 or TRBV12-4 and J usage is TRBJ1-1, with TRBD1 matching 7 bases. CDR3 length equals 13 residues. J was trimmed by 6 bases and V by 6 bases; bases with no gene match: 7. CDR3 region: CASSNQGVSEAFF. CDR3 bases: TGTGCCAGCAGCAACCAGGGGGTCTCTGAAGCTTTCTTT.

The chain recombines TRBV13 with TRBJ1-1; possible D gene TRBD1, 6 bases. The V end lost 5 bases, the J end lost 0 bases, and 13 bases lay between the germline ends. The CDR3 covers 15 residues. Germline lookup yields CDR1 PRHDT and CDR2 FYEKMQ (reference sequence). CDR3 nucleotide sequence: TGTGCCAGCAGCCATCTTCGGGACATGAACACTGAAGCTTTCTTT. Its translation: CASSHLRDMNTEAFF. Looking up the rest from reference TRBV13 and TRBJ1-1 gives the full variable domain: AAGVIQSPRHLIKEKRETATLKCYPIPRHDTVYWYQQGPGQDPQFLISFYEKMQSDKGSIPDRFSAQQFSDYHSELNMSSLELGDSALYFCASSHLRDMNTEAFFGQGTRLTVV.

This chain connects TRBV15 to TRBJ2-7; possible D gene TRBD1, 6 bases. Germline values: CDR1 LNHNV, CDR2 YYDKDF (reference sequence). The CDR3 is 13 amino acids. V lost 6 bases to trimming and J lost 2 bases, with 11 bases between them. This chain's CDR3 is CATRLTGTYEQYF. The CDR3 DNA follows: TGTGCCACCAGATTGACAGGCACCTACGAGCAGTACTTC.

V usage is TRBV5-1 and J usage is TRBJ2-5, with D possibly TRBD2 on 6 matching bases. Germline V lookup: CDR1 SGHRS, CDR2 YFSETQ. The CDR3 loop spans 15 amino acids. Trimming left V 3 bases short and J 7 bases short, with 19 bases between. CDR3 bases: TGCGCCAGCAGCTCCATAGCGGAGCCCCTCGGGACCCAGTACTTC. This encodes CASSSIAEPLGTQYF.

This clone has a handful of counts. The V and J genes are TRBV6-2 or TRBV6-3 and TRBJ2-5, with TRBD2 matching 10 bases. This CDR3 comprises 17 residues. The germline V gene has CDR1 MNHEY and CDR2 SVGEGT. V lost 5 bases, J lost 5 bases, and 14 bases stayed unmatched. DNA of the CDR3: TGTGCCAGCAGTCCACGCATGGTAGCGGGGGGCTTGGAGACCCAGTACTTC. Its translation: CASSPRMVAGGLETQYF.

The CDR3 is CASRLSGIGTQYF. In DNA, the CDR3 is TGTGCCAGCAGGCTCAGCGGGATAGGTACGCAGTATTTT. This chain links TRBV6-5 with TRBJ2-3, with 7 bases lining up with TRBD2. V lost 6 bases, J lost 8 bases, and 8 bases stayed unmatched. Looked up from germline, CDR1 is MNHEY and CDR2 is SVGAGI. CDR3 length: 13 amino acids.

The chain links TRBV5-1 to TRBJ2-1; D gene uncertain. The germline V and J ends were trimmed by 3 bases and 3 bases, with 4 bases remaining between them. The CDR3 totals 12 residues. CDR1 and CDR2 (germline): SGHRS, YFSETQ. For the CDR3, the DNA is TGCGCCAGCAGCTACAACTACAATGAGCAGTTCTTC. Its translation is CASSYNYNEQFF.